This T cell receptor (beta chain) was retrieved from a study of OX40 agonist ivuxolimab in advanced cancers. Autoimmune disease history or systemic immunosuppression led to patients being barred. Germline lookup yields CDR1 SGDLS and CDR2 YYNGEE. This CDR3 has 15 residues. The V and J ends lost 4 bases and 8 bases, in that order; junction bases with no gene match: 11. Clones were read by immunoSEQ multiplex PCR, and TCRdb kept only the in-frame ones, dropping some. This table has some 84,000 clones, around 92% appearing once. The TCR comes from an adult with an advanced solid tumor such as melanoma, head and neck, liver or kidney cancer. The sample was CD4+ or CD8+ T cells sorted from blood, taken in a trial of the OX40 agonist ivuxolimab. The chain has TRBV9 and TRBJ2-1; 8 bases match TRBD2. The CDR3 is CASSSTGTSLDEQFF. Here the CDR3 DNA reads TGTGCCAGCAGCTCCACCGGGACTAGTTTGGATGAGCAGTTCTTC.